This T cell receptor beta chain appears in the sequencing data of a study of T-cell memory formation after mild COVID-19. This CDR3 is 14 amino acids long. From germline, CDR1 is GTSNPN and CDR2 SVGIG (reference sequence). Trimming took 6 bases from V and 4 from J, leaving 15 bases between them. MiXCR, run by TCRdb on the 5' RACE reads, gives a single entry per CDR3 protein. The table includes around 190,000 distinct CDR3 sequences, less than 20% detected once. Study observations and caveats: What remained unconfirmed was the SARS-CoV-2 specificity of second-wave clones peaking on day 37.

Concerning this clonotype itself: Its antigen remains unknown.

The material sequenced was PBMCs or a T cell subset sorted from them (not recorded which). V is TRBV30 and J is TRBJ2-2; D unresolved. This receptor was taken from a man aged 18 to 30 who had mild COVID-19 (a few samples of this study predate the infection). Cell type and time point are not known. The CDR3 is CACIDRAFTGELFF. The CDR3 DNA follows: TGTGCCTGTATAGACCGGGCGTTCACCGGGGAGCTGTTTTTT.